This paragraph covers one T cell receptor beta chain sequence. The sample belongs to a study of technical replicates of blood from a few donors. Assay used: immunoSEQ multiplex PCR; TCRdb lists only in-frame clones, some missing. The repertoire holds about 74,000 clones, with almost 96% as singletons. Germline V lookup: CDR1 KGHSH, CDR2 LQKENI. The CDR3 spans 17 residues. V lost 1 base to trimming and J lost 1 base, with 11 bases between them. Sequenced: T cells isolated from PBMCs. The chain carries TRBV18 and TRBJ2-6; D remains ambiguous. The TCR was taken from a human donor in good health. DNA for the CDR3: TGTGCCAGCTCACCACTCCAGTCAGCGTCTGGGGCCAACGTCCTGACTTTC. Translating it yields CASSPLQSASGANVLTF.